These T cell receptor beta chains were read from a single sample in a study of identical twins. TCRdb ran MiXCR on the 5' RACE reads and lists one entry per CDR3 protein. The table has 550,000 to 700,000 distinct CDR3 sequences, 9% to 10% seen once. These same data were also listed under a study on yellow fever vaccine responses in identical twins.

The sequenced material came from PBMCs. Source of these receptors: a woman aged 18-29 years in good health. The CDR3 runs from the conserved cysteine through the conserved F or W. The order of the fields is D gene, J gene, V gene, clone size, CDR3 DNA, CDR3 protein. A D gene is named only where the DNA matches it firmly. Size is omitted from some rows. Given values are once, few, many or a class for expanded clones.

d_call: TRBD1
j_call: TRBJ2-5
v_call: TRBV7-9
clone_size: -
cdr3_nt: TGTGCCAGCAGCTTAATACAGGGGGCCGGAGAGACCCAGTACTTC
cdr3_aa: CASSLIQGAGETQYF

d_call: -
j_call: TRBJ2-3
v_call: TRBV20-1
clone_size: -
cdr3_nt: TGCAGTGCTAGATTGTCGAGCGCAGATACGCAGTATTTT
cdr3_aa: CSARLSSADTQYF

d_call: -
j_call: TRBJ2-7
v_call: TRBV29-1
clone_size: -
cdr3_nt: TGCAGCGTGTCACCAGGAACCTCCTACGAGCAGTACTTC
cdr3_aa: CSVSPGTSYEQYF

d_call: -
j_call: TRBJ2-1
v_call: TRBV15
clone_size: -
cdr3_nt: TGTGCCACCAGCAGAGATTGGGGCTCTCAACTCAATGAGCAGTTCTTC
cdr3_aa: CATSRDWGSQLNEQFF

d_call: -
j_call: TRBJ1-1
v_call: TRBV6-2/TRBV6-3
clone_size: many
cdr3_nt: TGTGCCAGCAGTTGGGGCACGACGAACACTGAAGCTTTCTTT
cdr3_aa: CASSWGTTNTEAFF

d_call: TRBD2
j_call: TRBJ2-3
v_call: TRBV28
clone_size: many
cdr3_nt: TGTGCCAGCAGTTTCATAATTGGACTAGCGGGGGGGGGCACAGATACGCAGTATTTT
cdr3_aa: CASSFIIGLAGGGTDTQYF

d_call: -
j_call: TRBJ1-4
v_call: TRBV20-1
clone_size: -
cdr3_nt: TGCAGTGCTAGTAAAGTACAGGAGAATGAAAAACTGTTTTTT
cdr3_aa: CSASKVQENEKLFF

d_call: TRBD1
j_call: TRBJ2-1
v_call: TRBV6-5
clone_size: -
cdr3_nt: TGTGCCAGCAGTTCCCCGTTAAGGACAGGGACAAATGAGCAGTTCTTC
cdr3_aa: CASSSPLRTGTNEQFF

d_call: -
j_call: TRBJ2-5
v_call: TRBV11-2
clone_size: few
cdr3_nt: TGTGCCAGCAGCCGTGGGGGTGGACTCGAGGCGACCCAGTACTTC
cdr3_aa: CASSRGGGLEATQYF

d_call: -
j_call: TRBJ2-2
v_call: TRBV18
clone_size: many
cdr3_nt: TGTGCCAGCTCACCCCTAAGAAACACCGGGGAGCTGTTTTTT
cdr3_aa: CASSPLRNTGELFF

d_call: -
j_call: TRBJ2-6
v_call: TRBV7-2
clone_size: many
cdr3_nt: TGTGCCAGCAGCAAATTCTCTGGGGCCAACGTCCTGACTTTC
cdr3_aa: CASSKFSGANVLTF

d_call: TRBD2
j_call: TRBJ2-1
v_call: TRBV6-4
clone_size: many
cdr3_nt: TGTGCCAGCAGTGACTCGACTAGCGGGGGGGCAAATGAGCAGTTCTTC
cdr3_aa: CASSDSTSGGANEQFF

d_call: -
j_call: TRBJ2-3
v_call: TRBV6-2/TRBV6-3
clone_size: -
cdr3_nt: TGTGCCAGCAGTCCCCTCCTAAGAAATACGCAGTATTTT
cdr3_aa: CASSPLLRNTQYF